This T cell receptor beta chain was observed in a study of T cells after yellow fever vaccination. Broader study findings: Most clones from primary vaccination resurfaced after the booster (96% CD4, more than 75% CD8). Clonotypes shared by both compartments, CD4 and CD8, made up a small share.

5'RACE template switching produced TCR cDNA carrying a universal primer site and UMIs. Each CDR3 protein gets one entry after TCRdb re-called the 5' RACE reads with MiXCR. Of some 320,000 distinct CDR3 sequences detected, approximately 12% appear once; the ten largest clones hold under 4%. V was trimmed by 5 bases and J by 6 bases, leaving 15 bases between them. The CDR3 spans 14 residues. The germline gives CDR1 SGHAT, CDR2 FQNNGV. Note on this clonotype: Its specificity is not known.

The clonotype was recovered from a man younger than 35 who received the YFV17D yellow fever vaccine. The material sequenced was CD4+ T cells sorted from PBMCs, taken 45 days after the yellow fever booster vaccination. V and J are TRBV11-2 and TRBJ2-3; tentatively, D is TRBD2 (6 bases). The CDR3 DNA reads TGTGCCAGCAGCCCCACCCGACTAGTCGATACGCAGTATTTT. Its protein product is CASSPTRLVDTQYF.